A single sample is the source of the 16 T cell receptor beta chains below, sequenced in a study of beta chain features in type 1 diabetes. Reverse transcription of all isolated RNA meant that expressed TCRB transcripts were sequenced. Libraries were prepared by immunoSEQ multiplex PCR; TCRdb keeps only in-frame clonotypes and omits some of them. This sample carries around 56,000 clones, 40% to 65% of them seen once, and the ten largest clones take around 2.6%. The antigens for these receptors are not known. Study-level results: People with Type 1 diabetes carried modestly yet significantly shorter TCRB CDR3s in all four CD4+ subsets.

Source material: Tregs from blood. These receptors came from a woman in her 40s with type 1 diabetes.

The chain links TRBV5-1 to TRBJ2-7; 7 nucleotides match TRBD1. Trimming removed 4 bases from V and 5 bases from J; junction bases left unmatched: 3. The germline V gene has CDR1 SGHRS and CDR2 YFSETQ. This CDR3 has 12 residues. This chain's CDR3 is CASSRDRNEQYF. The CDR3 nucleotides read TGCGCCAGCAGCAGGGACAGAAACGAGCAGTACTTC.

This rearrangement joins TRBV7-2 to TRBJ2-1, with D hard to call. Trimming took 1 base from V and 6 from J, leaving 4 bases between them. CDR3 length: 12 amino acids. In germline, CDR1 is SGHTA, CDR2 FQGNSA. CDR3 protein: CASSLVRNEQFF. The DNA of the CDR3 is TGTGCCAGCAGCTTAGTCCGCAATGAGCAGTTCTTC.

This rearrangement joins TRBV5-1 to TRBJ2-3; no firm D call. The CDR3 consists of 16 residues. Trimming removed 4 bases at V and 1 base at J, with 16 bases between. Germline assignment: CDR1 SGHRS and CDR2 YFSETQ. CDR3 region: CASSRQTGPGTDTQYF. The CDR3 nucleotides read TGCGCCAGCAGCCGGCAGACTGGCCCTGGCACAGATACGCAGTATTTT.

This clone was observed a few times. This sequence joins TRBV7-2 and TRBJ2-1; 9 positions agree with TRBD2. CDR1 SGHTA and CDR2 FQGNSA come from the germline V gene. With 2 bases clipped from V and 12 bases from J, the junction kept 5 bases outside the gene matches. The CDR3 consists of 13 residues. This chain's CDR3 is CASSLRLAGLQFF. The CDR3 DNA follows: TGTGCCAGCAGCTTACGGCTAGCGGGACTGCAGTTCTTC.

The rearrangement links TRBV9 to TRBJ1-2; D is possibly TRBD1 (5 bases). Germline loops: CDR1 SGDLS, CDR2 YYNGEE. The CDR3 is made up of 14 amino acids. V dropped 1 base and J dropped 6 bases, with 13 bases sitting between them. The CDR3 region is CASSVRDLRNGYTF. The CDR3 region has the DNA TGTGCCAGCAGCGTAAGGGACTTGCGTAATGGCTACACCTTC.

The CDR3 loop reads CASSQDLAGTGELFF. The CDR3, as DNA: TGTGCCAGCTCACAGGACCTAGCGGGGACCGGGGAGCTGTTTTTT. The chain uses TRBV18 and TRBJ2-2; 9 bases align to TRBD2. V shed 4 bases, J shed 5 bases, and the junction held 5 bases outside the gene matches. This CDR3 comprises 15 residues. CDR1 is KGHSH and CDR2 is LQKENI in the germline V gene.

This clone was seen a handful of times. The chain couples TRBV29-1 to TRBJ1-4, with no clear D. Trimming shortened V by 7 bases and J by 16 bases, and 22 bases separated the two germline ends. The CDR3 totals 12 residues. CDR1 is SQVTM, CDR2 ANQGSEA, per germline. The chain's CDR3 is CSALEDLVVEFF. The CDR3 DNA reads as TGCAGCGCCCTTGAGGATTTAGTGGTAGAGTTTTTT.

This clone was seen a few times. V gene TRBV4-1 combines with J gene TRBJ2-5; TRBD2 matches 9 bases. The J call may not be correct, given that the DNA end is closer to TRBJ2-7. Germline V CDR1 and CDR2: MGHRA, YSYEKL. The CDR3 sequence is 15 residues long. The chain's CDR3 is CASSQERTSVVEQYF. Here the CDR3 DNA reads TGCGCCAGCAGCCAAGAACGGACTAGCGTAGTCGAGCAGTACTTC.

This sequence joins TRBV4-3 and TRBJ2-7; D possibly corresponds to TRBD2 (5 bases). Looked up from germline, CDR1 is LGHNA and CDR2 is YSLEER. The CDR3 is made up of 15 amino acids. V was pared by 0 bases and J by 4 bases, with 13 bases between. CDR3 protein: CASSQEGRGYYEQYF. The CDR3 nucleotides read TGCGCCAGCAGCCAAGAAGGCCGAGGGTATTACGAGCAGTACTTC.

This clone was detected only a few times. The rearrangement uses TRBV9 and TRBJ1-3; D ambiguous. This CDR3 is built from 14 residues. Germline values: CDR1 SGDLS, CDR2 YYNGEE. The ends were cut back, 0 bases at V and 3 bases at J, with 7 bases in the middle. Here the CDR3 DNA reads TGTGCCAGCAGCGTAGGACTCCTTGGAAACACCATATATTTT. This translates into CASSVGLLGNTIYF.

This chain joins TRBV6-5 and TRBJ2-3; no reliable D call. V was shortened by 0 bases and J by 2 bases, with 6 bases between the two germline ends. The CDR3 contains 14 residues. Germline-derived CDR1 and CDR2 are MNHEY and SVGAGI. As DNA, the CDR3 is TGTGCCAGCAGTTACTCGAGCGCCACAGATACGCAGTATTTT. Translation: CASSYSSATDTQYF.

The V gene is TRBV7-2, the J gene TRBJ2-5; TRBD2 matches at 12 bases. Unmatched junction bases numbered 5, after V lost 1 base and J lost 2 bases. The CDR3 spans 17 residues. Germline V gene lookup returns CDR1 SGHTA and CDR2 FQGNSA. The chain's CDR3 is CASSLGLAGGRQETQYF. Written as DNA, the CDR3 is TGTGCCAGCAGCTTAGGGCTAGCGGGAGGGCGGCAAGAGACCCAGTACTTC. The complete variable domain, with remaining parts taken from reference TRBV7-2 and TRBJ2-5, reads GAGVSQSPSNKVTEKGKDVELRCDPISGHTALYWYRQSLGQGLEFLIYFQGNSAPDKSGLPSDRFSAERTGGSVSTLTIQRTQQEDSAVYLCASSLGLAGGRQETQYFGPGTRLLVL.

This clone was counted only a few times. The chain employs TRBV5-1 and TRBJ1-1, with D unclear. CDR3 length: 12 amino acids. Trimming pared 2 bases from V and 5 bases from J, leaving 7 bases between. The germline gives CDR1 SGHRS, CDR2 YFSETQ. The CDR3 spells CASSFTGTEAFF. The CDR3 nucleotides read TGCGCCAGCAGCTTTACGGGGACTGAAGCTTTCTTT.

The rearrangement links TRBV6-6 to TRBJ1-2; 7 nucleotides line up with TRBD1. Germline V lookup: CDR1 MNHNY, CDR2 SVGAGI (reference sequence). The CDR3 extends over 13 amino acids. The trim removed 5 bases at V and 7 bases at J, leaving 7 bases unmatched. The CDR3, as DNA: TGTGCCAGCAGTAAGGGGGCAGGAGGTGGCTACACCTTC. Amino acids: CASSKGAGGGYTF.

This clone was counted only a few times. The rearrangement joins TRBV28 to TRBJ2-7; D possibly corresponds to TRBD1 (6 bases). Germline V gene lookup returns CDR1 MDHEN and CDR2 SYDVKM. Trimming removed 5 bases at V and 5 bases at J, with 19 bases between. The CDR3 consists of 15 residues. The CDR3 DNA follows: TGTGCCAGCAGTCGGCCAGGGGCCACACTGGACGAGCAGTACTTC. Amino acids: CASSRPGATLDEQYF.

The chain joins TRBV2 to TRBJ2-7; D not resolved. Germline V gene data show CDR1 as SNHLY and CDR2 as FYNNEI. There are 13 residues in the CDR3. Trimming took 2 bases from V and 0 from J, leaving 5 bases between them. The CDR3 DNA reads as TGTGCCAGCAGTGAACGGGTCTCCTACGAGCAGTACTTC. It codes for CASSERVSYEQYF.